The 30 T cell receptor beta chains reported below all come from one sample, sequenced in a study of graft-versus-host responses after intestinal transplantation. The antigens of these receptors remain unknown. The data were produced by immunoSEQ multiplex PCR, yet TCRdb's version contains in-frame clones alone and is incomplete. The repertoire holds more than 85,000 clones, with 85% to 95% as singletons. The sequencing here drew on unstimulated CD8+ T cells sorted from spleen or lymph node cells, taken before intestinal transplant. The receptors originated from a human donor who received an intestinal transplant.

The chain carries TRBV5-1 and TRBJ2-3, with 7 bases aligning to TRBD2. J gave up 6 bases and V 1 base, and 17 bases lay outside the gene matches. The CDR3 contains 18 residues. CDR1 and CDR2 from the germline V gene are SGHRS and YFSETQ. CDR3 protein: CASSLISSGEGIADTQYF. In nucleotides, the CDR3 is TGCGCCAGCAGCTTGATTAGTTCCGGGGAGGGGATCGCGGATACGCAGTATTTT.

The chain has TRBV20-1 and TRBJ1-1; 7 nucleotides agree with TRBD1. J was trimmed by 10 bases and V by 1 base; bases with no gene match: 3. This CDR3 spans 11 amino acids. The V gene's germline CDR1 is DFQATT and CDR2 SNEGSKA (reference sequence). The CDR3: CSARADRAAFF. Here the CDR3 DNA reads TGCAGTGCTAGAGCCGACAGGGCAGCTTTCTTT.

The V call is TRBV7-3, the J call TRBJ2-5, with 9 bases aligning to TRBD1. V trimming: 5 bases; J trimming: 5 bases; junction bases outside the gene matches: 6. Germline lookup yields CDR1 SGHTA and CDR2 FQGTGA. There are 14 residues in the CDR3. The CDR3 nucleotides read TGTGCCAGCAGCCAGACAGGGGGACGGGAGACCCAGTACTTC. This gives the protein CASSQTGGRETQYF.

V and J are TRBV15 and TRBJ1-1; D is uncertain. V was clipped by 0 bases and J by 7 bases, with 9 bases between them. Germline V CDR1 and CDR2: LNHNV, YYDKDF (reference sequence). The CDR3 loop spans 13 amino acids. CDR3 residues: CATSRDEGDEAFF. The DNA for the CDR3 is TGTGCCACCAGCAGAGATGAAGGAGATGAAGCTTTCTTT.

CDR3: CASSQSAGPQHF. The CDR3 DNA is TGCGCCAGCAGTCAATCGGCAGGTCCCCAGCATTTT. The gene calls are TRBV23-1 and TRBJ1-5; D remains unclear. TRBV23-1 is an ORF, and what it does is uncertain. CDR3 length equals 12 residues. The V and J ends lost 0 bases and 10 bases respectively, with 7 bases between them.

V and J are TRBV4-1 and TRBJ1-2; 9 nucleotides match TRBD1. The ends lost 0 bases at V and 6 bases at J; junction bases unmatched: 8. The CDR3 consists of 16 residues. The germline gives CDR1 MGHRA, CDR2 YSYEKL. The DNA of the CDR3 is TGCGCCAGCAGCCAAGATCCCACAGGGGGCGCGGATGGCTACACCTTC. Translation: CASSQDPTGGADGYTF.

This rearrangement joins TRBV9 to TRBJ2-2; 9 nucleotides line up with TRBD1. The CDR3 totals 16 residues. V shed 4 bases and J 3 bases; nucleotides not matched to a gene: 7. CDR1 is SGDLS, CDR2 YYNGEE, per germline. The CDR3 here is CASSPVQGADTGELFF. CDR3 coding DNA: TGTGCCAGCAGCCCTGTACAGGGGGCGGACACCGGGGAGCTGTTTTTT. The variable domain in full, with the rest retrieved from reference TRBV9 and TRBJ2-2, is DSGVTQTPKHLITATGQRVTLRCSPRSGDLSVYWYQQSLDQGLQFLIQYYNGEERAKGNILERFSAQQFPDLHSELNLSSLELGDSALYFCASSPVQGADTGELFFGEGSRLTVL.

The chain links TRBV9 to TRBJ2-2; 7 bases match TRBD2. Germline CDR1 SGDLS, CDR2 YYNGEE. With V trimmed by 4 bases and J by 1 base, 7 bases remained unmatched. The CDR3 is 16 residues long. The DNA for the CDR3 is TGTGCCAGCAGCCCTTCCGGGACTATGAACACCGGGGAGCTGTTTTTT. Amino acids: CASSPSGTMNTGELFF.

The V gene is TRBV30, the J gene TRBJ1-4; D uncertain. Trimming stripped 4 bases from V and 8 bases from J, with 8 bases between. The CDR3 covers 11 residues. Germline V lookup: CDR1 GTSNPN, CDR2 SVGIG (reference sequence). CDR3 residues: CAWTWGEKLFF. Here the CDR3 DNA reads TGTGCCTGGACCTGGGGAGAAAAACTGTTTTTT.

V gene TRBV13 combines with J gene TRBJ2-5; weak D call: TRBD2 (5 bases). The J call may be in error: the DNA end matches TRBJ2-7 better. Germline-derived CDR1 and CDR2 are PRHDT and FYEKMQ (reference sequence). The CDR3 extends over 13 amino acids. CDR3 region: CASSHRTGYEQYF. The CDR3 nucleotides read TGTGCCAGCAGCCATCGGACGGGATACGAGCAGTACTTC.

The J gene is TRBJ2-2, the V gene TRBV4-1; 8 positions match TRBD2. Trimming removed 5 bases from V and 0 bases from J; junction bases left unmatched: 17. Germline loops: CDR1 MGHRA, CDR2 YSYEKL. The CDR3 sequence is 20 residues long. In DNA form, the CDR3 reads TGCGCCAGCAGCTCCGGGAGGGCGATGGGGGGACAAACGAACACCGGGGAGCTGTTTTTT. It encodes CASSSGRAMGGQTNTGELFF.

CDR3 amino acids: CASRTMSSYEQYF. CDR3 coding DNA: TGTGCCAGCAGGACCATGTCGTCCTACGAGCAGTACTTC. The V and J genes are TRBV6-1 and TRBJ2-7; D remains ambiguous. CDR3 length: 13 amino acids. V was trimmed by 6 bases and J by 1 base, leaving 10 bases between them. The germline V gene has CDR1 MNHNS and CDR2 SASEGT.

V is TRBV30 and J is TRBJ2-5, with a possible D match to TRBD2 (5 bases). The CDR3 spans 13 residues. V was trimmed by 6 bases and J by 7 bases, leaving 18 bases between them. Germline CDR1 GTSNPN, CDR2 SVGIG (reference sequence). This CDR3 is CACVSGFAVTQYF. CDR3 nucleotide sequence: TGTGCCTGCGTCTCGGGGTTCGCGGTGACCCAGTACTTC.

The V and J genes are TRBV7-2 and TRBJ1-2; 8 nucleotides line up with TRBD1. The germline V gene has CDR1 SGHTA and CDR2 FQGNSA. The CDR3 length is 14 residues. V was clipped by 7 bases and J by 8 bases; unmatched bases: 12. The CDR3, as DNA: TGTGCCAGCAACCGACAGGGGTCCCCCTTGGGCTACACCTTC. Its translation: CASNRQGSPLGYTF.

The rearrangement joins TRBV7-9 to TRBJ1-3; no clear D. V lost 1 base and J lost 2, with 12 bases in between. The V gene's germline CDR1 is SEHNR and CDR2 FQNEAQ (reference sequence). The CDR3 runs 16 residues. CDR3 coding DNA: TGTGCCAGCAGCTTAGGGCAGAAGAGGGCTGGAAACACCATATATTTT. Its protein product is CASSLGQKRAGNTIYF.

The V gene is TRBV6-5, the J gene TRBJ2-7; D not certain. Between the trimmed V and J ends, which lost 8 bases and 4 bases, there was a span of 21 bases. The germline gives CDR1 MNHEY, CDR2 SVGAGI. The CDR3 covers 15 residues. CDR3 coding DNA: TGTGCCAGCCTCGACCAGCCAAAAGAGTGGTACGAGCAGTACTTC. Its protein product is CASLDQPKEWYEQYF.

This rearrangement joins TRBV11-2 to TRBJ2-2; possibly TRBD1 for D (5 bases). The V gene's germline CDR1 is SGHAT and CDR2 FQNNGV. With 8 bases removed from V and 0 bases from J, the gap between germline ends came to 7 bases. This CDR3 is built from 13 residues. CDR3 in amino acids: CASRTTNTGELFF. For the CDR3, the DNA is TGTGCCAGCCGGACAACGAACACCGGGGAGCTGTTTTTT.

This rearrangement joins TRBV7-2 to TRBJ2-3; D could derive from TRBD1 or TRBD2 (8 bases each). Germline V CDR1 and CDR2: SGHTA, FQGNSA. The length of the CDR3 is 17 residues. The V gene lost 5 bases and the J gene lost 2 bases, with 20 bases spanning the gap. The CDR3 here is CASSPQGASGYTDTQYF. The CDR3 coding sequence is TGTGCCAGCAGCCCCCAGGGGGCTAGCGGGTACACAGATACGCAGTATTTT.

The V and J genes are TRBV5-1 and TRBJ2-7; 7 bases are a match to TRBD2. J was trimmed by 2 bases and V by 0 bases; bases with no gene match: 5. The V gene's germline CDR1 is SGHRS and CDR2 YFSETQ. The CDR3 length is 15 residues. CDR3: CASSLAGGIPYEQYF. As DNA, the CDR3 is TGCGCCAGCAGCTTGGCGGGAGGCATCCCCTACGAGCAGTACTTC.

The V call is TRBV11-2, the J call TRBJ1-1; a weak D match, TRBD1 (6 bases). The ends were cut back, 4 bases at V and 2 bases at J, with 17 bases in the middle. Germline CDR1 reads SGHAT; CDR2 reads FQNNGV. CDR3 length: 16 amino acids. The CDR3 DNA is TGTGCCAGCAGCTGGAAGAGGGACACCTCAAACACTGAAGCTTTCTTT. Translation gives CASSWKRDTSNTEAFF. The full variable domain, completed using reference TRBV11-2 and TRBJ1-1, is EAGVAQSPRYKIIEKRQSVAFWCNPISGHATLYWYQQILGQGPKLLIQFQNNGVVDDSQLPKDRFSAERLKGVDSTLKIQPAKLEDSAVYLCASSWKRDTSNTEAFFGQGTRLTVV.

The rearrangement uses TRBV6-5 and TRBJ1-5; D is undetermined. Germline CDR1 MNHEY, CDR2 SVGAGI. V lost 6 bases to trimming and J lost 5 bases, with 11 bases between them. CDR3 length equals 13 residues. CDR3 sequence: CASRPGIYQPQHF. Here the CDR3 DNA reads TGTGCCAGCAGACCCGGGATCTATCAGCCCCAGCATTTT.

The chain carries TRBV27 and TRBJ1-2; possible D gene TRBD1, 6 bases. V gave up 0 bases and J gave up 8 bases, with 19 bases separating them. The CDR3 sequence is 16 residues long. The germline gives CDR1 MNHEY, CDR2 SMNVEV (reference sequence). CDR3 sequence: CASSLSSRGGRGGYTF. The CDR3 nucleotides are TGTGCCAGCAGTTTATCGTCACGGGGGGGGCGAGGAGGCTACACCTTC.

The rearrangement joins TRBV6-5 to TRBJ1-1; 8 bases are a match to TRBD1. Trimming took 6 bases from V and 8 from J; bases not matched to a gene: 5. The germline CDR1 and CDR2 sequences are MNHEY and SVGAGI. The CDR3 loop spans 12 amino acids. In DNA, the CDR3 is TGTGCCAGCAGACAGGGGGGAAGGGAAGCTTTCTTT. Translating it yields CASRQGGREAFF.

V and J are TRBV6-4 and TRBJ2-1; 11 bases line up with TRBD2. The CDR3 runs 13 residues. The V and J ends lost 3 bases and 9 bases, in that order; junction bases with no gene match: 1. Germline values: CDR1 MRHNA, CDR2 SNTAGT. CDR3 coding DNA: TGTGCCAGCAGTGATCTAGCGGGAGGTGAGCAGTTCTTC. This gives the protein CASSDLAGGEQFF.

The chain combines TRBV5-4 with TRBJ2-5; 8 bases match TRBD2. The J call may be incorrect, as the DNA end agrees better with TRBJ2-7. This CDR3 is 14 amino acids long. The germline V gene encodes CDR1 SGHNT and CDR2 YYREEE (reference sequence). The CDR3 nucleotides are TGTGCCAGCAGCTTCAGCGGGAGCTCCTACGAGCAGTACTTC. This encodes CASSFSGSSYEQYF.

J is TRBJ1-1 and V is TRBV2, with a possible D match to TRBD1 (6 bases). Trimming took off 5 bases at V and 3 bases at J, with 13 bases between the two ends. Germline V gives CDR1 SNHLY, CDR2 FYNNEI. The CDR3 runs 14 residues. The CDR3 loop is CASSLGGADTEAFF. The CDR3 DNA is TGTGCCAGCAGTCTTGGGGGGGCTGACACTGAAGCTTTCTTT.

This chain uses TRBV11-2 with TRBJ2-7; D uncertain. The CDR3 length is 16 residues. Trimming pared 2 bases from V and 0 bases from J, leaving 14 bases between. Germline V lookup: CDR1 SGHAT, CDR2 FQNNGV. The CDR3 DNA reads TGTGCCAGCAGCTTATGGTTTAGGGCGGCCTCCTACGAGCAGTACTTC. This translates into CASSLWFRAASYEQYF.

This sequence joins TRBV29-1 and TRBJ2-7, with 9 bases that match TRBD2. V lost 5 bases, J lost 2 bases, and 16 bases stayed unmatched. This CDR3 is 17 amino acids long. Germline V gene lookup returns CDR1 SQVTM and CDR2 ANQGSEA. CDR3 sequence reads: CSVIGPTTAGGPYEQYF. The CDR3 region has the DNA TGCAGCGTTATTGGCCCCACGACAGCGGGAGGACCCTACGAGCAGTACTTC.

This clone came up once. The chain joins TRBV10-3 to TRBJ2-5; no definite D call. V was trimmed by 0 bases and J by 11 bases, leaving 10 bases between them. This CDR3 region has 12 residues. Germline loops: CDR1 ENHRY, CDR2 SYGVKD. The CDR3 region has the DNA TGTGCCATCAGTGAGTCCCTCCTGGAGCAGTACTTC. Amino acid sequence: CAISESLLEQYF.

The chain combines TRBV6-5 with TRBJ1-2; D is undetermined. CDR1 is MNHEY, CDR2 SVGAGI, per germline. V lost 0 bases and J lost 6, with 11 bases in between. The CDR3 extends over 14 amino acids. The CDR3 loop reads CASSYSWGLDGYTF. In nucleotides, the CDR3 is TGTGCCAGCAGTTACTCGTGGGGTCTGGATGGCTACACCTTC.